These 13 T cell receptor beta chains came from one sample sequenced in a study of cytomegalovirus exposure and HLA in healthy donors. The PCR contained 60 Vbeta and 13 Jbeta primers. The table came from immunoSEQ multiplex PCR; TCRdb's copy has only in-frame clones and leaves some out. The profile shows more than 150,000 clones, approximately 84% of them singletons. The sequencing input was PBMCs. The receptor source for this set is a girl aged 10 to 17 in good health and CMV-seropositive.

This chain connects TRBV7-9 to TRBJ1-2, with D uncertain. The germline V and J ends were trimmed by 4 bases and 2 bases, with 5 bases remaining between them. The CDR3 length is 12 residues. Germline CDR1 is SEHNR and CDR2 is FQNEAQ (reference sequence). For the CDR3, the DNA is TGTGCCAGCAGCTCCAGGAACTATGGCTACACCTTC. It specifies CASSSRNYGYTF.

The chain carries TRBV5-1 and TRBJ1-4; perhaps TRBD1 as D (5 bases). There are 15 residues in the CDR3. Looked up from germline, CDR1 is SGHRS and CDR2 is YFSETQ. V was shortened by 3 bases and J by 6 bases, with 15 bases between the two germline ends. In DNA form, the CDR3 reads TGCGCCAGCAGCTCCGGGCCGGGAGGGGATGAAAAACTGTTTTTT. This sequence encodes CASSSGPGGDEKLFF.

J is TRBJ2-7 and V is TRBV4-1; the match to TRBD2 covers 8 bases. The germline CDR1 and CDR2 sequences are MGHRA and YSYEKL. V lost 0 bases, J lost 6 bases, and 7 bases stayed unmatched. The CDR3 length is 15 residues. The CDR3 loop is CASSQDRGGGFEQYF. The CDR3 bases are TGCGCCAGCAGCCAAGATCGGGGGGGAGGGTTCGAGCAGTACTTC.

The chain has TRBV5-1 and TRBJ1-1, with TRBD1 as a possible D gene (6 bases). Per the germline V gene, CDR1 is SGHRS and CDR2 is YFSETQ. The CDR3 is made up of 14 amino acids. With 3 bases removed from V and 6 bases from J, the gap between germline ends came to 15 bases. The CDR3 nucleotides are TGCGCCAGCAGCTCTACTCCGGACAGACCTGAAGCTTTCTTT. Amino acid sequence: CASSSTPDRPEAFF.

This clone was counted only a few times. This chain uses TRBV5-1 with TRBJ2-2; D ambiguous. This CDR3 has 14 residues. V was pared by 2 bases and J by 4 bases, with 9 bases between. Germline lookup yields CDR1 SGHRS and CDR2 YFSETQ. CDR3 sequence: CASSFSTLTGELFF. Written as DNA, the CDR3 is TGCGCCAGCAGCTTCTCGACACTCACCGGGGAGCTGTTTTTT.

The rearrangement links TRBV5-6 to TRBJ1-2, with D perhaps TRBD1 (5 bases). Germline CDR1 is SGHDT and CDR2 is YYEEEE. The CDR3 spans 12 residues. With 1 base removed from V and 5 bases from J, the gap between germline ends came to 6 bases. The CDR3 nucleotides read TGTGCCAGCAGCTTGAGACAGTATGGCTACACCTTC. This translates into CASSLRQYGYTF. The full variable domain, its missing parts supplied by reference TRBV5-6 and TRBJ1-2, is DAGVTQSPTHLIKTRGQQVTLRCSPKSGHDTVSWYQQALGQGPQFIFQYYEEEERQRGNFPDRFSGHQFPNYSSELNVNALLLGDSALYLCASSLRQYGYTFGSGTRLTVV.

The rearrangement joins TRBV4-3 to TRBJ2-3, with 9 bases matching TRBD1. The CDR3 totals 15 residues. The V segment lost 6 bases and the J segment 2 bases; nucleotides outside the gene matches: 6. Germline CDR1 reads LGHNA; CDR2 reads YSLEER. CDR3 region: CASSSTGGYTDTQYF. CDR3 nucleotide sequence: TGCGCCAGCAGTTCGACAGGGGGTTACACAGATACGCAGTATTTT.

CDR3 protein: CASSFPGLAGHEQYF. CDR3 nucleotide sequence: TGTGCCAGCAGTTTTCCGGGACTAGCAGGGCACGAGCAGTACTTC. The rearrangement links TRBV11-2 to TRBJ2-7, with 9 bases lining up with TRBD2. The CDR3 is 15 amino acids. Germline assignment: CDR1 SGHAT and CDR2 FQNNGV. With 6 bases clipped from V and 5 bases from J, the junction kept 11 bases outside the gene matches. Variable domain in full (rest from reference TRBV11-2 and TRBJ2-7): EAGVAQSPRYKIIEKRQSVAFWCNPISGHATLYWYQQILGQGPKLLIQFQNNGVVDDSQLPKDRFSAERLKGVDSTLKIQPAKLEDSAVYLCASSFPGLAGHEQYFGPGTRLTVT.

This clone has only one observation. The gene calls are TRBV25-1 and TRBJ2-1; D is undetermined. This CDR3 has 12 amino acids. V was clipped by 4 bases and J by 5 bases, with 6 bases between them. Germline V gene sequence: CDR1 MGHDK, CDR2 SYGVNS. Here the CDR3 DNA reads TGTGCCAGCAGTGCCTATAACAATGAGCAGTTCTTC. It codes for CASSAYNNEQFF.

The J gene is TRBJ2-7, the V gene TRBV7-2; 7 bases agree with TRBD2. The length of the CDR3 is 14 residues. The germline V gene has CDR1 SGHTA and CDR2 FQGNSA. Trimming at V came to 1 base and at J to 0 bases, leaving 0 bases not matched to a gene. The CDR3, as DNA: TGTGCCAGCAGCTTAGAGCGGGGCTCCTACGAGCAGTACTTC. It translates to CASSLERGSYEQYF.

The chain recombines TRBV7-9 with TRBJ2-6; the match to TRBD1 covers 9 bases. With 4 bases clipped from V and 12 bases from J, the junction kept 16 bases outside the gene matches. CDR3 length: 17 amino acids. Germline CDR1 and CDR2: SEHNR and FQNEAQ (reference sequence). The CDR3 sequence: CASSSLEIRDRVSVLTF. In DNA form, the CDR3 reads TGTGCCAGCAGCTCCCTTGAAATCCGGGACAGGGTTTCCGTCCTGACTTTC.

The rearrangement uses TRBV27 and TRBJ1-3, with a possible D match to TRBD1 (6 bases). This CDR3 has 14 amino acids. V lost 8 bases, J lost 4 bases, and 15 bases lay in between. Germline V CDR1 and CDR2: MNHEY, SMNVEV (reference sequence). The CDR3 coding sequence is TGTGCCAGCCGCTTTGGGGGCGCGGGAAACACCATATATTTT. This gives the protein CASRFGGAGNTIYF.

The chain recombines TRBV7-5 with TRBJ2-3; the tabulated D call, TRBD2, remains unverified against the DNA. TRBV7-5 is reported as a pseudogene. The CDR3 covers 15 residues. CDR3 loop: CVRSVSEGMTDTQYF. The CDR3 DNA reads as TGTGTCAGAAGCGTCTCTGAGGGAATGACAGATACGCAGTATTTT.